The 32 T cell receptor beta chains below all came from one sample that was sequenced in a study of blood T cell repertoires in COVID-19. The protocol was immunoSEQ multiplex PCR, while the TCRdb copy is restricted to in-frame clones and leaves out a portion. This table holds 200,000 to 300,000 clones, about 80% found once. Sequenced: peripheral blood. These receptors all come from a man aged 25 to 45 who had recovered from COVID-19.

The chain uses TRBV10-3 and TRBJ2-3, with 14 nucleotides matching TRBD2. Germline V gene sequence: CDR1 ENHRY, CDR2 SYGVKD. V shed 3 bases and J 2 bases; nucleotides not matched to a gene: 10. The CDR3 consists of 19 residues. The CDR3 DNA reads TGTGCCATCAGTGACCGTTCAATGGGACTAGCGGGGGCCACAGATACGCAGTATTTT. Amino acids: CAISDRSMGLAGATDTQYF.

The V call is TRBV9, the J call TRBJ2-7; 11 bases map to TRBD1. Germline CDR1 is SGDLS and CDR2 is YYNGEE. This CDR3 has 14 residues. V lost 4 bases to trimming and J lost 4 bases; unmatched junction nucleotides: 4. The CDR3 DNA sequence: TGTGCCAGCAGCATGGGGACAGGGGGATACGAGCAGTACTTC. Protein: CASSMGTGGYEQYF.

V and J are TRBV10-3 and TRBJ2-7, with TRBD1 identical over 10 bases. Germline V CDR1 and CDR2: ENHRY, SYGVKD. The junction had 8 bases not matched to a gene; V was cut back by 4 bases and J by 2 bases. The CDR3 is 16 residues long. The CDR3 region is CAISGQGANPAYEQYF. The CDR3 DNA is TGTGCCATCAGTGGACAGGGGGCCAACCCTGCCTACGAGCAGTACTTC.

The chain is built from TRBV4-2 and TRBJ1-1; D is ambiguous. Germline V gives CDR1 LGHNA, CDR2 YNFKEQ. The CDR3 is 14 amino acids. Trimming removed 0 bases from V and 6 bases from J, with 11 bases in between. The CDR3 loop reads CASSQDRGLPEAFF. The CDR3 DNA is TGTGCCAGCAGCCAAGATAGAGGACTCCCTGAAGCTTTCTTT.

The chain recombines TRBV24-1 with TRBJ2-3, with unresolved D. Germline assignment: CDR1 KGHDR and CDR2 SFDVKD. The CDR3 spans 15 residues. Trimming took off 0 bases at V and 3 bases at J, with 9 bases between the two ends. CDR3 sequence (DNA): TGTGCCACCAGTGATTTGCGCGGTGGGACAGATACGCAGTATTTT. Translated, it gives CATSDLRGGTDTQYF.

This chain's CDR3 is CASRTDPDGTQYF. The CDR3 region has the DNA TGCGCCAGCCGGACAGACCCCGATGGTACGCAGTATTTT. The V gene is TRBV10-2, the J gene TRBJ2-3, with D perhaps matching TRBD1 (6 bases). Germline V gene lookup returns CDR1 WSHSY and CDR2 SAAADI. The V end lost 8 bases, the J end lost 8 bases, and 17 bases lay between the germline ends. The CDR3 consists of 13 residues.

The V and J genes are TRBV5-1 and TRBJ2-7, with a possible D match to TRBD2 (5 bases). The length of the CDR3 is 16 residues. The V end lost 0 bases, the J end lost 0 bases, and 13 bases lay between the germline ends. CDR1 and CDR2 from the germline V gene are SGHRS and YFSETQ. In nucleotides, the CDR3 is TGCGCCAGCAGCTTGGAAGCTTTCGGGGACTCCTACGAGCAGTACTTC. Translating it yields CASSLEAFGDSYEQYF.

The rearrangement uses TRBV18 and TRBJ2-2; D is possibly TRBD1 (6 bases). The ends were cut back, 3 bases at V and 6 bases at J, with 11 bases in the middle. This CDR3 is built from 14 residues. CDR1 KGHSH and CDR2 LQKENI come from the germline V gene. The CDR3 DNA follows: TGTGCCAGCTCACCCACGACAGGTGCCGGGGAGCTGTTTTTT. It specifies CASSPTTGAGELFF.

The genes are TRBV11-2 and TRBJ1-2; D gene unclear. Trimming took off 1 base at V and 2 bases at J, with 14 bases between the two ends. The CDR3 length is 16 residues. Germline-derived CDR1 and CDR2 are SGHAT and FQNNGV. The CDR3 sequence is CASSLGRGGRNYGYTF. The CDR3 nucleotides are TGTGCCAGCAGCTTAGGCCGCGGCGGCAGAAACTATGGCTACACCTTC.

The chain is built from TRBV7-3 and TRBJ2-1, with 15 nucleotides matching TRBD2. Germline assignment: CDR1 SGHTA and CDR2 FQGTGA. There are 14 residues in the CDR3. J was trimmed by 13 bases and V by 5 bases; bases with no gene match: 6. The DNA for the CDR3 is TGTGCCAGCAGCCTCCGGACTAGCGGGGGGGCCCAGTTCTTC. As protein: CASSLRTSGGAQFF. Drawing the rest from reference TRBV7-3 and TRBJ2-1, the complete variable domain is GAGVSQTPSNKVTEKGKYVELRCDPISGHTALYWYRQSLGQGPEFLIYFQGTGAADDSGLPNDRFFAVRPEGSVSTLKIQRTERGDSAVYLCASSLRTSGGAQFFGPGTRLTVL.

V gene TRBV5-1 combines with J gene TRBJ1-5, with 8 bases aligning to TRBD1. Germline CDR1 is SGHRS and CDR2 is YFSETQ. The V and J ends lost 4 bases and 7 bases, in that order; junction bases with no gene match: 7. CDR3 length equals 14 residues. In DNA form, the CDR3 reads TGCGCCAGCAGCCCCGGACAGGGCGACCAGCCCCAGCATTTT. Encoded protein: CASSPGQGDQPQHF.

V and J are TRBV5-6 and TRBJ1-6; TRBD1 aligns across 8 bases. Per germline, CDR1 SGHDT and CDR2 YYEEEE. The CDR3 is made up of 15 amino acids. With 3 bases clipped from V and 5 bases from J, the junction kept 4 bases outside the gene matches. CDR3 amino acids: CASSWMDRDNSPLHF. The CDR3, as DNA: TGTGCCAGCAGCTGGATGGACAGGGATAATTCACCCCTCCACTTT.

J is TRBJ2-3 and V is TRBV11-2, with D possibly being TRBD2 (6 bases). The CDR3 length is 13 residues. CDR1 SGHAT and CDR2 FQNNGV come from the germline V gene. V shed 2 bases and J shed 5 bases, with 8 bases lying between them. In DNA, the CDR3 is TGTGCCAGCAGCTTACCCGGGGGAGATACGCAGTATTTT. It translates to CASSLPGGDTQYF.

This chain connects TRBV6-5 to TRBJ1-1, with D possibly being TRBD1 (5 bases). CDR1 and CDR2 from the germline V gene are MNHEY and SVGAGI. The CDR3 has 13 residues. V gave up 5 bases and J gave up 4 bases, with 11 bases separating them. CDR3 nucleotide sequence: TGTGCCAGCAGTCCGCGGGGGGGCACTGAAGCTTTCTTT. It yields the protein CASSPRGGTEAFF.

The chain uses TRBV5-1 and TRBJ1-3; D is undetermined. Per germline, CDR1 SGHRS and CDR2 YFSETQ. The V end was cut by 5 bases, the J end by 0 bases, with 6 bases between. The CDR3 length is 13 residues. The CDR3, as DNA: TGCGCCAGCAGTCTGCGCTCTGGAAACACCATATATTTT. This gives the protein CASSLRSGNTIYF.

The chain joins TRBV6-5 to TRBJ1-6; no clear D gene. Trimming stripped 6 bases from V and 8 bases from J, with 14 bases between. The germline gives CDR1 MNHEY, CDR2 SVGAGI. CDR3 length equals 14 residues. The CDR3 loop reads CASRAQDNDSPLHF. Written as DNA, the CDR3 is TGTGCCAGCAGGGCGCAGGATAATGATTCACCCCTCCACTTT.

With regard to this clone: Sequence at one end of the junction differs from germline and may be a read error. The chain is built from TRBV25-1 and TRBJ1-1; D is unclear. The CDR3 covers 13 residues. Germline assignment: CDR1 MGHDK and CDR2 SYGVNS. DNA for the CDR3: TGTGCCAGCAGTGAACCTCAGAACGCTGAAGCTTTCTTT. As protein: CASSEPQNAEAFF.

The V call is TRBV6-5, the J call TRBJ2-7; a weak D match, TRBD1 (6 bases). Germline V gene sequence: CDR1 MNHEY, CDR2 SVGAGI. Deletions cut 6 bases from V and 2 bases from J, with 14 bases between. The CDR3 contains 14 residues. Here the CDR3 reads CASSPRQAPYEQYF. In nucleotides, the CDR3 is TGTGCCAGCAGCCCGCGACAGGCACCCTACGAGCAGTACTTC.

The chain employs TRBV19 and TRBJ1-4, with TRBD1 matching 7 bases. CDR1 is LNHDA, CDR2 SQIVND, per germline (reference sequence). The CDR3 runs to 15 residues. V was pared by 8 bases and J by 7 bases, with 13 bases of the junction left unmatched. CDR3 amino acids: CASSQGEADSEKLFF. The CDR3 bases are TGTGCCAGTTCTCAGGGGGAAGCGGACTCTGAAAAACTGTTTTTT.

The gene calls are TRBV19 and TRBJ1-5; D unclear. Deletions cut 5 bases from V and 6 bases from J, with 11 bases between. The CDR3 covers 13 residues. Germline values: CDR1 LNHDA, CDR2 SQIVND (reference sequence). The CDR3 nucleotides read TGTGCCAGTAGTGGGAGCGTTGTTCAGCCCCAGCATTTT. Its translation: CASSGSVVQPQHF. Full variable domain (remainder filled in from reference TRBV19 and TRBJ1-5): DGGITQSPKYLFRKEGQNVTLSCEQNLNHDAMYWYRQDPGQGLRLIYYSQIVNDFQKGDIAEGYSVSREKKESFPLTVTSAQKNPTAFYLCASSGSVVQPQHFGDGTRLSIL.

CDR3 DNA: TGTGCCAGCAGTTTATTAGGACTAGCGGGGGGAAATGAGCAGTTCTTC. Encoded protein: CASSLLGLAGGNEQFF. J is TRBJ2-1 and V is TRBV27, with TRBD2 identical over 14 bases. The CDR3 runs 16 residues. V lost 1 base to trimming and J lost 7 bases; unmatched junction nucleotides: 3. Germline V CDR1 and CDR2: MNHEY, SMNVEV (reference sequence).

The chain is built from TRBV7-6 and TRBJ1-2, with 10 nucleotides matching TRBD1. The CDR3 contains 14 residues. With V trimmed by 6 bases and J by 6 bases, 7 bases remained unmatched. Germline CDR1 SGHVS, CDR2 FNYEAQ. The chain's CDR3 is CASRLGTGADGYTF. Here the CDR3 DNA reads TGTGCCAGCAGGCTCGGGACAGGGGCGGATGGCTACACCTTC. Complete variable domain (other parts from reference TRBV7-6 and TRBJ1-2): GAGVSQSPRYKVTKRGQDVALRCDPISGHVSLYWYRQALGQGPEFLTYFNYEAQQDKSGLPNDRFSAERPEGSISTLTIQRTEQRDSAMYRCASRLGTGADGYTFGSGTRLTVV.

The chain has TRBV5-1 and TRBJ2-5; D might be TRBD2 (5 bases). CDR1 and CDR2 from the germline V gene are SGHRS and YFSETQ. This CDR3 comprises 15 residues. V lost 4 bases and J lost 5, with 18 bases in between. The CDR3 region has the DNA TGCGCCAGCAGCCCAGACCTTACTAGTTCCGAGACCCAGTACTTC. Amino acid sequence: CASSPDLTSSETQYF.

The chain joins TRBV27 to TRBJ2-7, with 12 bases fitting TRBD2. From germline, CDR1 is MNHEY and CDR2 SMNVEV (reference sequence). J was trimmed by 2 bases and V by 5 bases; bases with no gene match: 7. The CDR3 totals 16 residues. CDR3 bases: TGTGCCAGCAGTCCTAGGACTAGCGGGGTCCCCTACGAGCAGTACGTC. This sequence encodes CASSPRTSGVPYEQYV.

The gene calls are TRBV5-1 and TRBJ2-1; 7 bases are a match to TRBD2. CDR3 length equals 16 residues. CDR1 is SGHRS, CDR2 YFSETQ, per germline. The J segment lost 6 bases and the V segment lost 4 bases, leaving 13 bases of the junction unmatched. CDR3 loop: CASSPLGGDEGNEQFF. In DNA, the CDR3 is TGCGCCAGCAGCCCATTGGGAGGGGACGAGGGCAATGAGCAGTTCTTC.

CDR3 in amino acids: CASSGDTYNSPLHF. The CDR3 nucleotides read TGTGCCAGCAGCGGAGACACATATAATTCACCCCTCCACTTT. The rearrangement joins TRBV9 to TRBJ1-6; D is unclear. Germline-derived CDR1 and CDR2 are SGDLS and YYNGEE. There are 14 residues in the CDR3. The V and J ends lost 3 bases and 4 bases respectively, with 8 bases between them.

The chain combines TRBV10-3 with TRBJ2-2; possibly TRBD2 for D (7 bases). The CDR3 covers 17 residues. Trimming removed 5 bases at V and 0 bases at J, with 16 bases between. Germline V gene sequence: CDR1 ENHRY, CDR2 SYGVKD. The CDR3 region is CAISRGVAGANTGELFF. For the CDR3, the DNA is TGTGCCATCAGTAGGGGGGTTGCGGGGGCGAACACCGGGGAGCTGTTTTTT.

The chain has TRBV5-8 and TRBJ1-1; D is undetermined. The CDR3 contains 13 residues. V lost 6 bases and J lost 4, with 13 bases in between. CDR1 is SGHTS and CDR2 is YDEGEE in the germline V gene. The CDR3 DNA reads TGTGCCAGCACCAGTAACCGGGGCACTGAAGCTTTCTTT. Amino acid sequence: CASTSNRGTEAFF.

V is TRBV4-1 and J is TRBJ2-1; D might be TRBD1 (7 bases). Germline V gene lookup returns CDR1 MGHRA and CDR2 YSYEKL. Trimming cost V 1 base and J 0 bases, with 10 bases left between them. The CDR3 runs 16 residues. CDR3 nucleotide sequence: TGCGCCAGCAGCCAAGCAGGGGGGAGCTCCTACAATGAGCAGTTCTTC. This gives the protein CASSQAGGSSYNEQFF.

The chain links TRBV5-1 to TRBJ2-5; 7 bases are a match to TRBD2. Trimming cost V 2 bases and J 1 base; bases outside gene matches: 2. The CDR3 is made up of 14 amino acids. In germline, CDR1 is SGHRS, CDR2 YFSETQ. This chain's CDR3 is CASSFPSGQETQYF. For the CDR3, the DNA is TGCGCCAGCAGCTTTCCTAGCGGCCAAGAGACCCAGTACTTC.

CDR3 sequence (DNA): TGCGCCAGCACCTCTGGACGGGAGAACACTGAAGCTTTCTTT. This encodes CASTSGRENTEAFF. The chain employs TRBV10-2 and TRBJ1-1; D is unresolved. CDR1 is WSHSY and CDR2 is SAAADI in the germline V gene. The ends were cut back, 7 bases at V and 1 base at J, with 13 bases in the middle. There are 14 residues in the CDR3.

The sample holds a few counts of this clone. CDR3 nucleotides: TGTGCCAGCTCACCACGTGCAGGGGGGTACCAAGAGACCCAGTACTTC. Translation: CASSPRAGGYQETQYF. The chain joins TRBV18 to TRBJ2-5; TRBD1 is a possible D gene (7 bases). Trimming took off 1 base at V and 0 bases at J, with 12 bases between the two ends. Germline V gives CDR1 KGHSH, CDR2 LQKENI. CDR3 length equals 16 residues.